This T cell receptor (beta chain) was found in a study of cytomegalovirus exposure and HLA in healthy donors. Study-level background: A prior study identified some 100 million unique TCR beta sequences from about 179 million T cells.

Remarks on this clone: Its antigen is undetermined. Other DNA sequences within the sample encode an identical CDR3.

Findings of the study overall: In a later analysis, compared with equally common non-associated chains, HLA-associated beta chains were more expanded. It was reported that the classifier diagnosed cytomegalovirus status with high specificity and sensitivity in both the original and validation cohorts.

PCR was performed using 60 Vbeta and 13 Jbeta primers. TCRdb's table, derived via immunoSEQ multiplex PCR, lists solely in-frame clones and lacks some. The table shows 110,000 or so clones, with about 80% occurring only once. Germline lookup yields CDR1 SGDLS and CDR2 YYNGEE. V was cut by 0 bases and J by 3 bases, with 6 bases left in between. The CDR3 spans 13 residues. The origin of this receptor is a woman aged 18 to 35 in good health and CMV-seronegative. Sequencing used PBMCs. The chain combines TRBV9 with TRBJ1-1; D uncertain. This CDR3 reads CASSVGGDTEAFF. The CDR3, as DNA: TGTGCCAGCAGCGTAGGCGGGGACACTGAAGCTTTCTTT. The variable domain in full, completed from reference TRBV9 and TRBJ1-1, reads DSGVTQTPKHLITATGQRVTLRCSPRSGDLSVYWYQQSLDQGLQFLIQYYNGEERAKGNILERFSAQQFPDLHSELNLSSLELGDSALYFCASSVGGDTEAFFGQGTRLTVV.